The TCR beta chain under discussion was sequenced for a study of T-cell memory formation after mild COVID-19. Study findings and constraints: CD4+ contracting clones were found mainly in CM and EM, and CD8+ ones in EMRA.

Trimming removed 0 bases at V and 4 bases at J, with 9 bases between. Germline CDR1 and CDR2: SGHRS and YFSETQ. This CDR3 has 14 residues. A note on this clonotype: The antigen is unknown.

5'RACE with constant-segment primers yielded barcoded, UMI-tagged TCR alpha and TCR beta cDNA libraries. TCRdb recomputed calls from the 5' RACE reads with MiXCR, one row per CDR3 protein. The table has 350,000 to 500,000 distinct CDR3 sequences, 20% seen once. Sequencing input: PBMCs or a T cell subset sorted from them (not recorded which). The chain is built from TRBV5-1 and TRBJ2-3; D gene uncertain. This sequence was found in an adult woman who had mild COVID-19 (a few samples of this study predate the infection). Cell type and time point are not known. The CDR3, as DNA: TGCGCCAGCAGCTTGGAAGGGCCCCCAGATACGCAGTATTTT. Translation: CASSLEGPPDTQYF.